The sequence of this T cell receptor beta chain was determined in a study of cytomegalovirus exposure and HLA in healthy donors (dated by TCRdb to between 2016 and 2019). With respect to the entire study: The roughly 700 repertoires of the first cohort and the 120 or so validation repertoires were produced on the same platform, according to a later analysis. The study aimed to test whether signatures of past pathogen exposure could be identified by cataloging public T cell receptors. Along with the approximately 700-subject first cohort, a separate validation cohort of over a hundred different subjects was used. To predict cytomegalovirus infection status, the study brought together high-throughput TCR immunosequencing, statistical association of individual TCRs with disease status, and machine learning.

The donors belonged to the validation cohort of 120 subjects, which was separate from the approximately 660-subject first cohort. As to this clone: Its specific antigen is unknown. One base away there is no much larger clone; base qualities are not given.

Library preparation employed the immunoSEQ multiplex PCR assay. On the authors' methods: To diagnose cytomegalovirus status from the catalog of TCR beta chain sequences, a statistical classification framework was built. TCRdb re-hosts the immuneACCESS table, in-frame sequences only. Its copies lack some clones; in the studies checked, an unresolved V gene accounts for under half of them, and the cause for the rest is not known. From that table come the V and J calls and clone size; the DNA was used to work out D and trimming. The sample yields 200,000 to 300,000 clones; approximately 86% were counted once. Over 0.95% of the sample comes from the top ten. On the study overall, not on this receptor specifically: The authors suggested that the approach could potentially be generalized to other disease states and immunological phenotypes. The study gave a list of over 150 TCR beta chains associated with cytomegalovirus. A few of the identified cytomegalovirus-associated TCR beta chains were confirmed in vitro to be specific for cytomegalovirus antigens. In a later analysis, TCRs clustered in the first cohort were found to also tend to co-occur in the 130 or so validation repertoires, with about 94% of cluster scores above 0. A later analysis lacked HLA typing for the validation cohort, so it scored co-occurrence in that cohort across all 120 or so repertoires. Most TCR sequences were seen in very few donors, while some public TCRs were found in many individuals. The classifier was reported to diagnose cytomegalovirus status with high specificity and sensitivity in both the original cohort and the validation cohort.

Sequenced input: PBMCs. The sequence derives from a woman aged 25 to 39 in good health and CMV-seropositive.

The CDR3 here reads CAWYAGNTQYF. The sequence in DNA is TGTGCCTGGTACGCGGGGAATACGCAGTATTTT. This sequence uses TRBV30 and TRBJ2-3, with a weak D call of TRBD2 (6 bases match). The CDR3 goes from the cysteine to the phenylalanine over 11 residues. The read is trimmed to its CDR3 DNA, 33 bases read in frame from base 1. The germline V gene (reference sequence) yields GTSNPN for CDR1 and SVGIG for CDR2. V gives up 5 bases and J gives up 7 bases, and the segment between their germline ends measures 10 bases. The CDR3 plus the reference TRBV30 and TRBJ2-3 genes for the other parts give the full variable domain: SQTIHQWPATLVQPVGSPLSLECTVEGTSNPNLYWYRQAAGRGLQLLFYSVGIGQISSEVPQNLSASRPQDRQFILSSKKLLLSDSGFYLCAWYAGNTQYFGPGTRLTVL.